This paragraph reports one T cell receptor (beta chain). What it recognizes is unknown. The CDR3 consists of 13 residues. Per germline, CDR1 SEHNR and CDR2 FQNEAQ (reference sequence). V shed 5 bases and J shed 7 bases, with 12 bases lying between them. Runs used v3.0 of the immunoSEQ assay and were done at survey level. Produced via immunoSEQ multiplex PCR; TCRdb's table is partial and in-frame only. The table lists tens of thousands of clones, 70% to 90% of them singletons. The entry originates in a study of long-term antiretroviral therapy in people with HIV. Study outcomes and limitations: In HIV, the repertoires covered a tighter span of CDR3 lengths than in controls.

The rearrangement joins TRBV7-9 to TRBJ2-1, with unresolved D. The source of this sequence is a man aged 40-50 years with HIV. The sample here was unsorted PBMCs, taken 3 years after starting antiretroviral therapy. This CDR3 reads CASSPVGWNEQFF. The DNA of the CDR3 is TGTGCCAGCAGCCCCGTTGGATGGAATGAGCAGTTCTTC.